These T cell receptor beta chains were read from a single sample in a study of lymphopenia after photon versus proton radiotherapy. Measured with immunoSEQ multiplex PCR; TCRdb has only the in-frame clones, and not every one. The sample holds about 25,000 clones; roughly 80% are singletons and the top ten take more than 3%. The source material was peripheral blood, sampled from a patient treated with photon-based radiotherapy. The receptors were gathered from a woman aged 45-60 years with pancreatic cancer. Each CDR3 is given with its conserved first and last residue. Each record gives: J gene, V gene, CDR3 protein.

J gene: TRBJ2-1
V gene: TRBV14
CDR3 protein: CASSHVTQANNEQFF

J gene: TRBJ2-1
V gene: TRBV5-1
CDR3 protein: CASSLSLAGYNEQFF

J gene: TRBJ1-2
V gene: TRBV5-4
CDR3 protein: CASSLLAGRPPGGYTF

J gene: TRBJ2-1
V gene: TRBV27
CDR3 protein: CASSPGTGLGNEQFF

J gene: TRBJ2-5
V gene: TRBV19
CDR3 protein: CASSLNRGRQETQYF

J gene: TRBJ2-7
V gene: TRBV5-4
CDR3 protein: CASSFRTGPPIFTEQYF

J gene: TRBJ2-4
V gene: TRBV5-6
CDR3 protein: CASSLSKVTKNIQYF

J gene: TRBJ2-3
V gene: TRBV11-2
CDR3 protein: CASSSRPGRDTDTQYF

J gene: TRBJ1-1
V gene: TRBV10-3
CDR3 protein: CAISESEVTEAFF

J gene: TRBJ1-5
V gene: TRBV5-4
CDR3 protein: CASSLGSGSTDQPQHF

J gene: TRBJ2-1
V gene: TRBV29-1
CDR3 protein: CSALAGGRGNEQFF

J gene: TRBJ1-1
V gene: TRBV28
CDR3 protein: CASSPGQGRYTEAFF

J gene: TRBJ1-4
V gene: TRBV2
CDR3 protein: CASSEAGTESEKLFF

J gene: TRBJ2-7
V gene: TRBV6-5
CDR3 protein: CASIKGQGASYEQYF

J gene: TRBJ1-1
V gene: TRBV4-3
CDR3 protein: CASSQEGRGNTEAFF

J gene: TRBJ2-7
V gene: TRBV5-1
CDR3 protein: CASSLQGESYEQYF

J gene: TRBJ2-1
V gene: TRBV25-1
CDR3 protein: CAAQKGGNNEQFF

J gene: TRBJ2-5
V gene: TRBV9
CDR3 protein: CASSVFSGSSGETQYF

J gene: TRBJ1-2
V gene: TRBV19
CDR3 protein: CASTQSAGSVYGYTF

J gene: TRBJ2-3
V gene: TRBV5-8
CDR3 protein: CASSTRGRGPTDTQYF

J gene: TRBJ2-7
V gene: TRBV28
CDR3 protein: CASSLWGQGTREQYF

J gene: TRBJ2-1
V gene: TRBV11-3
CDR3 protein: CASSLSGSVLGGQGYNEQFF

J gene: TRBJ1-1
V gene: TRBV10-3
CDR3 protein: CAISDLNTEAFF

J gene: TRBJ2-5
V gene: TRBV4-1
CDR3 protein: CASSQTGTSGLQETQYF

J gene: TRBJ1-4
V gene: TRBV28
CDR3 protein: CASIGGRQVGEKLFF

J gene: TRBJ1-2
V gene: TRBV30
CDR3 protein: CAWSVVGSGPPVYGYTF

J gene: TRBJ2-5
V gene: TRBV19
CDR3 protein: CASKGPGWETQYF

J gene: TRBJ2-5
V gene: TRBV29-1
CDR3 protein: CSAGKKLLAEETQYF

J gene: TRBJ2-1
V gene: TRBV5-5
CDR3 protein: CASSTPRSRENNEQFF

J gene: TRBJ2-3
V gene: TRBV7-2
CDR3 protein: CASSSSPRGGDTQYF

J gene: TRBJ1-2
V gene: TRBV7-2
CDR3 protein: CASSLRQGGDYGYTF

J gene: TRBJ2-1
V gene: TRBV29-1
CDR3 protein: CSLKGGAGKYNEQFF

J gene: TRBJ2-3
V gene: TRBV2
CDR3 protein: CASSPLAGEYTDTQYF

J gene: TRBJ1-2
V gene: TRBV27
CDR3 protein: CASSLRQGFGYTF

J gene: TRBJ1-1
V gene: TRBV27
CDR3 protein: CASRTGTGEAFF

J gene: TRBJ2-1
V gene: TRBV7-9
CDR3 protein: CASSPKWREGNEQFF

J gene: TRBJ1-1
V gene: TRBV4-3
CDR3 protein: CASSQGSGERFETEAFF

J gene: TRBJ2-2
V gene: TRBV5-1
CDR3 protein: CASSLGPGELFF

J gene: TRBJ2-7
V gene: TRBV2
CDR3 protein: CASRPDRGKHEQYF

J gene: TRBJ2-2
V gene: TRBV29-1
CDR3 protein: CSVRYMGFDTGELFF

J gene: TRBJ2-5
V gene: TRBV4-2
CDR3 protein: CASSQETGSQEGETQYF

J gene: TRBJ1-2
V gene: TRBV19
CDR3 protein: CASSINGLDGYTF

J gene: TRBJ1-2
V gene: TRBV5-1
CDR3 protein: CASSLGEGGYYGYTF

J gene: TRBJ2-1
V gene: TRBV7-6
CDR3 protein: CASSLAGQGSYNEQFF

J gene: TRBJ1-4
V gene: TRBV5-6
CDR3 protein: CASSSTGARTNEKLFF

J gene: TRBJ2-2
V gene: TRBV11-3
CDR3 protein: CASSLGQNTGELFF

J gene: TRBJ2-1
V gene: TRBV7-2
CDR3 protein: CASTPEIRNNEQFF

J gene: TRBJ2-3
V gene: TRBV29-1
CDR3 protein: CSVSGQGVTDTQYF

J gene: TRBJ1-2
V gene: TRBV4-3
CDR3 protein: CASSQEATGARGYTF

J gene: TRBJ2-3
V gene: TRBV5-6
CDR3 protein: CASSSSGTASTDTQYF

J gene: TRBJ2-7
V gene: TRBV4-1
CDR3 protein: CASSHGQGDQDSYEQYF

J gene: TRBJ2-7
V gene: TRBV18
CDR3 protein: CASSPGGFPLTYEQYF

J gene: TRBJ2-3
V gene: TRBV4-3
CDR3 protein: CASSQQGSDTQYF